These T cell receptor beta chains were read from a single sample in a study of CD8 T cells in Susac syndrome. TCRdb re-called the immunoSEQ multiplex PCR reads with MiXCR, one entry per CDR3 protein. The table has 70,000 to 100,000 distinct CDR3 sequences, over 85% seen once. Sample: CD8+ T cells from PBMCs. The receptor source for this set is a human donor in good health. Each CDR3 is given with its conserved first and last residue. A D gene is named only where the DNA matches it firmly. Not all rows give a size; the values are once, few, many and, for expanded clones, a class.

cdr3_aa	cdr3_nt	d_call	v_call	j_call	clone_size
CASSFVRAGANVLTF	TGTGCCAGCAGTTTTGTAAGGGCTGGGGCCAACGTCCTGACTTTC	NA	TRBV12-3/TRBV12-4	TRBJ2-6	NA
CASSLGGASNQPQHF	TGTGCCAGCAGCCTCGGGGGGGCTAGCAATCAGCCCCAGCATTTT	NA	TRBV9	TRBJ1-5	NA
CASSYSEPVSPSSYEQYF	TGTGCCAGCAGTTACTCAGAACCCGTCAGCCCCAGCTCCTACGAGCAGTACTTC	NA	TRBV6-5	TRBJ2-7	NA
CASSHRTASYEQYF	TGTGCCAGCAGCCATCGGACAGCCTCATACGAGCAGTACTTC	NA	TRBV7-8	TRBJ2-7	few
CSASGELNTEAFF	TGCAGTGCTAGCGGGGAATTGAACACTGAAGCTTTCTTT	NA	TRBV20-1	TRBJ1-1	NA
CSARGPGRTGKASGNTIYF	TGCAGTGCTAGAGGGCCGGGGCGGACAGGGAAAGCCTCTGGAAACACCATATATTTT	TRBD1	TRBV20-1	TRBJ1-3	NA
CASSLSGGTLDEQFF	TGTGCCAGCAGCTTATCCGGGGGGACCCTTGATGAGCAGTTCTTC	TRBD2	TRBV7-3	TRBJ2-1	once
CSVEVGTDYEQYF	TGCAGCGTTGAAGTCGGGACGGACTACGAGCAGTACTTC	NA	TRBV29-1	TRBJ2-7	NA
CASSLGAHGYTF	TGTGCCAGCAGTCTTGGGGCGCACGGCTACACCTTC	NA	TRBV12-3/TRBV12-4	TRBJ1-2	NA
CASSGTDRAVGSNQPQHF	TGTGCCAGCAGTGGGACGGACAGGGCGGTTGGTAGCAATCAGCCCCAGCATTTT	TRBD1	TRBV12-3/TRBV12-4	TRBJ1-5	NA
CASSTDSYEQYF	TGTGCCAGCAGCACCGACTCCTACGAGCAGTACTTC	NA	TRBV14	TRBJ2-7	NA
CSASPDRGLNQPQHF	TGCAGTGCTAGCCCGGACAGGGGATTAAATCAGCCCCAGCATTTT	TRBD1	TRBV20-1	TRBJ1-5	NA
CASSTGPRDYNSPLHF	TGTGCCAGCTCCACAGGGCCGAGGGACTATAATTCACCCCTCCACTTT	NA	TRBV9	TRBJ1-6	NA
CASSTTAPGTEAFF	TGTGCCAGCAGTACCACGGCCCCGGGGACTGAAGCTTTCTTT	NA	TRBV6-5	TRBJ1-1	NA
CATGTLETQYF	TGTGCCACCGGGACACTCGAGACCCAGTACTTC	NA	TRBV7-9	TRBJ2-5	NA
CASSSGQAPGYEQYF	TGTGCCAGCAGCTCTGGACAGGCTCCTGGCTACGAGCAGTACTTC	TRBD1	TRBV7-9	TRBJ2-7	NA
CASSSGKGAGNTIYF	TGCGCCAGCAGCTCTGGCAAGGGAGCGGGAAACACCATATATTTT	NA	TRBV5-1	TRBJ1-3	once
CASSLSPVEKLFF	TGTGCCAGCAGTTTATCACCGGTTGAAAAACTGTTTTTT	NA	TRBV27	TRBJ1-4	NA
CASSVDPRELFF	TGTGCCAGCAGCGTAGACCCCAGGGAGCTGTTTTTT	NA	TRBV9	TRBJ2-2	NA
CASSQLGQGTAGELFF	TGTGCCAGCAGCCAATTGGGACAGGGGACGGCCGGGGAGCTGTTTTTT	TRBD1	TRBV3-1	TRBJ2-2	NA
CASSPPTSGANNEQFF	TGTGCCAGCAGCCCCCCGACTAGCGGGGCCAACAATGAGCAGTTCTTC	TRBD2	TRBV3-1	TRBJ2-1	NA
CASSRGPTGYGYTF	TGTGCCAGCAGCCGAGGTCCGACAGGGTATGGCTACACCTTC	TRBD1	TRBV7-9	TRBJ1-2	NA
CASSLYGGQNTEAFF	TGTGCCAGCAGCTTATACGGGGGGCAGAACACTGAAGCTTTCTTT	NA	TRBV7-9	TRBJ1-1	NA
CSVGQGADTQYF	TGCAGCGTTGGACAGGGGGCAGATACGCAGTATTTT	TRBD1	TRBV29-1	TRBJ2-3	NA
CASSFAAGGPSTGELFF	TGTGCCAGCAGCTTCGCAGCGGGGGGGCCTAGCACCGGGGAGCTGTTTTTT	TRBD2	TRBV7-3	TRBJ2-2	NA
CASSWTSGGAGEQYF	TGTGCCAGCAGCTGGACTAGCGGGGGGGCCGGCGAGCAGTACTTC	TRBD2	TRBV13	TRBJ2-7	NA
CAISESGAAKNIQYF	TGTGCCATCAGTGAGTCGGGGGCAGCCAAAAACATTCAGTACTTC	NA	TRBV10-3	TRBJ2-4	NA
CASRPSQEYTDTQYF	TGTGCCAGCAGACCCTCCCAGGAGTACACAGATACGCAGTATTTT	NA	TRBV7-9	TRBJ2-3	NA
CASSQTAGINQPQHF	TGTGCCAGCAGCCAAACCGCAGGGATAAATCAGCCCCAGCATTTT	NA	TRBV6-5	TRBJ1-5	NA
CASSHGREQYF	TGTGCCAGCAGCCACGGGCGGGAGCAGTACTTC	NA	TRBV3-1	TRBJ2-7	NA
CASSLGQGQPQHF	TGTGCCAGCAGCTTAGGACAGGGTCAGCCCCAGCATTTT	TRBD1	TRBV7-8	TRBJ1-5	NA
CASIHQDRGPPQDTEAFF	TGTGCCAGCATTCATCAGGACAGGGGGCCGCCACAGGACACTGAAGCTTTCTTT	TRBD1	TRBV2	TRBJ1-1	NA
CASGLPIQGMETQYF	TGTGCTAGTGGTTTGCCGATACAGGGGATGGAGACCCAGTACTTC	TRBD1	TRBV12-5	TRBJ2-5	NA
CASSISGAFGQFF	TGTGCCAGCAGCATTTCCGGGGCCTTTGGGCAGTTCTTC	NA	TRBV7-8	TRBJ2-1	NA
CASSAQGETDTQYF	TGTGCCAGCAGTGCCCAGGGGGAAACAGATACGCAGTATTTT	TRBD1	TRBV6-4	TRBJ2-3	NA
CASSLARASAKNIQYF	TGTGCCAGCAGTTTAGCGCGGGCCTCAGCCAAAAACATTCAGTACTTC	NA	TRBV12-3/TRBV12-4	TRBJ2-4	NA
CASLAGLLGEQYF	TGTGCCAGCTTAGCTGGGTTATTGGGCGAGCAGTACTTC	NA	TRBV28	TRBJ2-7	NA
CASSPGTGFNYGYTF	TGTGCCAGCAGTCCCGGGACAGGGTTTAACTATGGCTACACCTTC	TRBD1	TRBV12-3/TRBV12-4	TRBJ1-2	NA
CASSQSGSPARGYTF	TGTGCCAGCAGTCAATCAGGTTCGCCGGCTAGGGGCTACACCTTC	NA	TRBV12-3/TRBV12-4	TRBJ1-2	NA
CSVHPTGDGYGYTF	TGCAGCGTACACCCGACGGGGGACGGCTATGGCTACACCTTC	NA	TRBV29-1	TRBJ1-2	NA
CARIRDRGDYGYTF	TGTGCCAGAATCCGGGACAGGGGTGACTATGGCTACACCTTC	TRBD1	TRBV27	TRBJ1-2	NA
CASSVRGSGANVLTF	TGTGCCAGCAGTGTCCGCGGCTCTGGGGCCAACGTCCTGACTTTC	NA	TRBV2	TRBJ2-6	NA
CASSSGQGMRYGYTF	TGTGCCAGCAGCTCAGGGCAGGGCATGCGGTATGGCTACACCTTC	NA	TRBV7-9	TRBJ1-2	NA
CASSHTDRAYEQYF	TGTGCCAGCAGCCACACGGACAGAGCCTACGAGCAGTACTTC	NA	TRBV7-8	TRBJ2-7	NA